The present T cell receptor beta chain was sequenced within a study of technical replicates of blood from a few donors. Assay: immunoSEQ multiplex PCR; the TCRdb copy retains only in-frame clones and omits some. Of roughly 69,000 clones listed, under 98% are singletons. The CDR3 sequence is 16 residues long. V trimming: 3 bases; J trimming: 3 bases; junction bases outside the gene matches: 3. Germline V CDR1 and CDR2: SGHNT, YENEEA. Source material: T cells isolated from PBMCs. This TCR came from a human donor in good health. This chain connects TRBV11-3 to TRBJ2-5; 14 nucleotides agree with TRBD2. The CDR3, as DNA: TGTGCCAGCAGCTTTGGACTAGCGGGGGGTAAAGAGACCCAGTACTTC. This gives the protein CASSFGLAGGKETQYF.